These T cell receptor beta chains were read from a single sample in a study of CXCR3-negative and CXCR3-positive naive CD8 T cells. From the 5' RACE reads, TCRdb lists one entry per CDR3 protein and no DNA. The sample is made up of over 50,000 distinct CDR3 sequences, and the top ten hold approximately 0.8% of it. Input material: naive CXCR3+ CD8+ T cells from blood. The receptors here all came from a human donor in good health. Some clones in this sample may be carry-over from other donors' samples. CDR3s include the opening cysteine and the closing phenylalanine or tryptophan.

TRBV6-5	TRBJ2-1	CASSYSGGEDEQFF
TRBV28	TRBJ2-7	CAGKFGDRGRYEQYF
TRBV7-9	TRBJ2-1	CASRRGDIHEQFF
TRBV6-2/TRBV6-3	TRBJ2-1	CASSYMGSSYNEQFF
TRBV12-3/TRBV12-4	TRBJ2-5	CASTQRFQETQYF
TRBV6-5	TRBJ2-5	CASSYGLAGSLGETQYF
TRBV28	TRBJ1-5	CASSHDYSNQPQHF
TRBV9	TRBJ1-1	CASSVEGPMGDTEAFF
TRBV12-3/TRBV12-4	TRBJ1-3	CASSLWDVGNTIYF
TRBV20-1	TRBJ2-7	CSASDPSGDSTLDVQYF
TRBV4-3	TRBJ2-7	CASSQDRENLFEQYF
TRBV3-1	TRBJ2-7	CASSQEYETGVFYEQYF
TRBV12-3/TRBV12-4	TRBJ2-3	CASSFEGADTDTQYF
TRBV7-2	TRBJ2-2	CVSSLPLAGGTGELFF
TRBV7-6	TRBJ2-5	CASSPGRGRQETQYF
TRBV12-3/TRBV12-4	TRBJ2-2	CASSLATSGAIGTGELFF
TRBV6-4	TRBJ2-1	CASSDSTGGAANEQFF
TRBV19	TRBJ2-2	CASSIPGGELFF
TRBV20-1	TRBJ2-3	CSARVLGTSGGPVTHTDTQYF
TRBV5-1	TRBJ2-2	CASSLLETGELFF
TRBV5-1	TRBJ2-1	CASSFGQEFYNEQFF
TRBV28	TRBJ2-3	CASSLSWTTWGTDTQYF
TRBV9	TRBJ2-7	CASSADRASSYEQYF
TRBV7-3	TRBJ2-1	CASSPTSHNEQFF
TRBV5-1	TRBJ2-7	CASSLPSDAYEQYF
TRBV27	TRBJ1-1	CASSSKTDPTEAFF
TRBV29-1	TRBJ2-7	CSVGGAGQSYEQYF
TRBV29-1	TRBJ1-2	CSVVGPNYGYTF
TRBV18	TRBJ1-1	CASSPPTGHTEAFF